This T cell receptor (beta chain) was captured in a study of human T cells and chemical hapten exposure. Time point defined: patch test 3, about 24 weeks after DPC sensitization. Documented treatment: therapeutic diphenylcyclopropenone sensitization with weekly scalp DPC. This CDR3 has 17 amino acids. Trimming stripped 0 bases from V and 3 bases from J, with 18 bases between. Germline CDR1 SGHRS, CDR2 YFSETQ. In TCRdb, the RACE reads were re-called with MiXCR into one record per CDR3 protein. The sample consists of 150,000 to 200,000 distinct CDR3 sequences, approximately 26% of them appearing once. This rearrangement joins TRBV5-1 to TRBJ1-1; possibly TRBD1 for D (6 bases). This TCR was sampled from a woman in her 40s with alopecia areata. Some clones in this sample may be carry-over from other donors' samples. The sample consisted of whole blood, taken in connection with sensitization to the hapten diphenylcyclopropenone (DPC). The CDR3 nucleotides read TGCGCCAGCAGCTTGGTGGTGGGACATCCCAGGGACACTGAAGCTTTCTTT. Residues: CASSLVVGHPRDTEAFF.